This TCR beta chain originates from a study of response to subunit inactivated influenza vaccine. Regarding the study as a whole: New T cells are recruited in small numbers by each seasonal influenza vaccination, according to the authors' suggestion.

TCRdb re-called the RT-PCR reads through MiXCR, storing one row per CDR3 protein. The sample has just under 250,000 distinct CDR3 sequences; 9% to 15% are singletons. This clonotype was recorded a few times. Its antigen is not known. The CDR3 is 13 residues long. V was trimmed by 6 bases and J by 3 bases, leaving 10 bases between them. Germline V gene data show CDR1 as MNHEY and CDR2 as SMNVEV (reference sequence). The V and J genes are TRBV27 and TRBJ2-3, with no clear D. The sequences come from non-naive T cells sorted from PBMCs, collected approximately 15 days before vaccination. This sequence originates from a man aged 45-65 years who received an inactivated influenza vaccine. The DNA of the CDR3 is TGTGCCAGCAGACGCGCTCGAACAGATACGCAGTATTTT. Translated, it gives CASRRARTDTQYF.